The 29 T cell receptor beta chains given below trace back to one sample, sequenced in a study of T cell responses to AZD1222 COVID-19 vaccine. The assay was immunoSEQ multiplex PCR, and TCRdb's table has in-frame clones only and misses some. The table includes 160,000 or so clones, approximately 94% detected once. The input for sequencing was peripheral blood, taken on day 0 of AZD1222 vaccination. Receptor source: an adult in good health.

This clone was recorded only once. The chain has TRBV15 and TRBJ1-2, with D perhaps TRBD1 (6 bases). Trimming removed 4 bases at V and 7 bases at J, with 22 bases between. The CDR3 spans 16 residues. CDR1 is LNHNV, CDR2 YYDKDF, per germline (reference sequence). CDR3 sequence reads: CATSTKKRGQSLGYTF. CDR3 nucleotide sequence: TGTGCCACCAGCACCAAAAAGCGGGGACAAAGCCTTGGCTACACCTTC.

The chain couples TRBV19 to TRBJ1-1; D gene ambiguous. The CDR3 has 13 amino acids. Germline CDR1 and CDR2: LNHDA and SQIVND (reference sequence). The V end lost 3 bases, the J end lost 4 bases, and 9 bases lay between the germline ends. This CDR3 is CASSIAPGTEAFF. The CDR3 nucleotides are TGTGCCAGTAGTATCGCCCCGGGCACTGAAGCTTTCTTT.

The chain combines TRBV12-5 with TRBJ1-1, with 9 bases aligning to TRBD1. V trimming: 7 bases; J trimming: 5 bases; junction bases outside the gene matches: 11. CDR1 LGHNT and CDR2 FRNRAP come from the germline V gene. The CDR3 length is 15 residues. CDR3 region: CASAPDRGSVTEAFF. CDR3 in DNA: TGTGCTAGTGCTCCGGACAGGGGTAGTGTGACTGAAGCTTTCTTT.

The genes are TRBV9 and TRBJ1-4; D is uncertain. V gave up 4 bases and J gave up 7 bases, with 17 bases separating them. CDR1 is SGDLS, CDR2 YYNGEE, per germline. This CDR3 is built from 15 residues. The DNA for the CDR3 is TGTGCCAGCAGCCCCAGCGCAGGTAAAGCTGAAAAACTGTTTTTT. The encoded protein is CASSPSAGKAEKLFF.

The rearrangement joins TRBV6-1 to TRBJ1-2; 7 bases match TRBD1. The CDR3 totals 13 residues. Germline V gene lookup returns CDR1 MNHNS and CDR2 SASEGT. V shed 3 bases, J shed 8 bases, and the junction held 6 bases outside the gene matches. CDR3: CASSDLTGPGYTF. The CDR3 region has the DNA TGTGCCAGCAGTGATTTGACAGGGCCCGGCTACACCTTC.

J is TRBJ1-4 and V is TRBV7-8; D is perhaps TRBD1 (5 bases). Between the trimmed V and J ends, which lost 4 bases and 5 bases, there was a span of 11 bases. This CDR3 is built from 14 residues. The germline V gene has CDR1 SGHVS and CDR2 FQNEAQ. Written as DNA, the CDR3 is TGTGCCAGCAGCTGGGGACTGATAAATGAAAAACTGTTTTTT. Residues: CASSWGLINEKLFF.

This CDR3 reads CASSSGTGAYNSPLHF. In DNA, the CDR3 is TGTGCCAGCAGCTCAGGGACAGGGGCATATAATTCACCCCTCCACTTT. The rearrangement joins TRBV7-2 to TRBJ1-6; 10 nucleotides match TRBD1. This CDR3 is built from 16 residues. The V segment lost 4 bases and the J segment 4 bases; nucleotides outside the gene matches: 4. Germline-derived CDR1 and CDR2 are SGHTA and FQGNSA.

V and J are TRBV28 and TRBJ1-2, with 8 bases fitting TRBD1. CDR1 is MDHEN, CDR2 SYDVKM, per germline. The CDR3 totals 14 residues. Trimming at V came to 6 bases and at J to 6 bases, leaving 9 bases not matched to a gene. CDR3 amino acids: CASRSGQGINGYTF. The DNA for the CDR3 is TGTGCCAGCAGGTCAGGACAGGGCATAAATGGCTACACCTTC.

The J gene is TRBJ1-2, the V gene TRBV20-1; 9 nucleotides line up with TRBD1. The CDR3 totals 14 residues. J was trimmed by 7 bases and V by 3 bases; bases with no gene match: 9. Per germline, CDR1 DFQATT and CDR2 SNEGSKA (reference sequence). The CDR3, as DNA: TGCAGTGCTAGTAGGACAGGGGATAGCGGTGGCTACACCTTC. Translated, it gives CSASRTGDSGGYTF.

This rearrangement joins TRBV9 to TRBJ2-2; 11 nucleotides agree with TRBD1. Unmatched junction bases numbered 8, after V lost 3 bases and J lost 7 bases. The CDR3 totals 16 residues. Germline-derived CDR1 and CDR2 are SGDLS and YYNGEE. The CDR3 sequence is CASSAPDRGRDGELFF. In DNA, the CDR3 is TGTGCCAGCAGCGCCCCGGACAGGGGGCGGGACGGGGAGCTGTTTTTT.

The J gene is TRBJ1-2, the V gene TRBV19; 10 bases match TRBD1. This CDR3 is 19 amino acids long. J gave up 4 bases and V 1 base, and 15 bases lay outside the gene matches. Germline CDR1 reads LNHDA; CDR2 reads SQIVND (reference sequence). The CDR3 nucleotides read TGTGCCAGTAGTATAGCCCTCATCCTCTCGACAGGGGGCATCTATGGCTACACCTTC. Its protein product is CASSIALILSTGGIYGYTF.

The chain carries TRBV5-1 and TRBJ2-7; tentatively, D is TRBD1 (6 bases). The V and J ends lost 3 bases and 2 bases respectively, with 12 bases between them. Germline lookup yields CDR1 SGHRS and CDR2 YFSETQ. The CDR3 extends over 14 amino acids. The CDR3 sequence is CASSSGTSTYEQYF. CDR3 DNA: TGCGCCAGCAGCTCCGGGACATCGACCTACGAGCAGTACTTC.

With respect to this clone: Because it lacks the conserved phenylalanine or tryptophan at the end, this CDR3 is likely a read error. The limits of the CDR3 on the DNA are not certain, so only TCRdb's listed CDR3 is given. The chain joins TRBV6-1 to TRBJ1-1. Both ends counted, the CDR3 spans 11 residues. Germline values: CDR1 MNHNS, CDR2 SASEGT. The CDR3 sequence: CASSEAWEGII.

The CDR3 nucleotides are TGTGCCAGCTATGGACAGGGGGGTGAGGAGACCCAGTACTTC. Its protein is CASYGQGGEETQYF. The chain uses TRBV5-4 and TRBJ2-5; 10 nucleotides align to TRBD1. V was pared by 7 bases and J by 5 bases, with 8 bases of the junction left unmatched. CDR3 length: 14 residues. Germline lookup yields CDR1 SGHNT and CDR2 YYREEE (reference sequence).

The gene calls are TRBV3-1 (or the pseudogene TRBV3-2) and TRBJ2-1; TRBD2 might be the D (6 bases). The germline V and J ends were trimmed by 1 base and 7 bases, with 17 bases remaining between them. The CDR3 spans 16 residues. The germline V gene has CDR1 LGHDT and CDR2 YNNKEL (reference sequence). CDR3 amino acids: CASSQASSVIKNEQFF. The CDR3 DNA follows: TGTGCCAGCAGCCAAGCTTCTAGCGTAATAAAAAATGAGCAGTTCTTC.

The chain has TRBV24-1 and TRBJ2-1; TRBD1 is a possible D gene (6 bases). Between the trimmed V and J ends, which lost 6 bases and 1 base, there was a span of 12 bases. The CDR3 has 15 residues. CDR1 is KGHDR, CDR2 SFDVKD, per germline. CDR3 in DNA: TGTGCCACCAGTAGGGGTACAGGGTCCTACAATGAGCAGTTCTTC. Amino acid sequence: CATSRGTGSYNEQFF.

The chain is built from TRBV9 and TRBJ2-3; perhaps TRBD1 as D (5 bases). Germline lookup yields CDR1 SGDLS and CDR2 YYNGEE. The length of the CDR3 is 16 residues. The V gene lost 4 bases and the J gene lost 2 bases, with 17 bases spanning the gap. The CDR3 coding sequence is TGTGCCAGCAGCCCACGACAGCACCAATCCACAGATACGCAGTATTTT. Residues: CASSPRQHQSTDTQYF.

This rearrangement joins TRBV3-1 (or the pseudogene TRBV3-2) to TRBJ2-7, with D uncertain. Trimming took off 6 bases at V and 2 bases at J, with 11 bases between the two ends. CDR1 is LGHDT, CDR2 YNNKEL, per germline (reference sequence). The CDR3 is made up of 13 amino acids. CDR3 DNA: TGTGCCAGCAGACTGGGGTTCGCCTACGAGCAGTACTTC. Protein sequence: CASRLGFAYEQYF.

The rearrangement links TRBV7-2 to TRBJ1-5, with no clear D. V was cut by 2 bases and J by 5 bases, with 7 bases left in between. Germline-derived CDR1 and CDR2 are SGHTA and FQGNSA. The CDR3 has 13 amino acids. The CDR3 DNA sequence: TGTGCCAGCAGCTTATGGGTTGATCAGCCCCAGCATTTT. The encoded protein is CASSLWVDQPQHF. The full variable domain, completed using reference TRBV7-2 and TRBJ1-5, is GAGVSQSPSNKVTEKGKDVELRCDPISGHTALYWYRQSLGQGLEFLIYFQGNSAPDKSGLPSDRFSAERTGGSVSTLTIQRTQQEDSAVYLCASSLWVDQPQHFGDGTRLSIL.

The chain combines TRBV5-4 with TRBJ2-5; 10 bases agree with TRBD2. Germline loops: CDR1 SGHNT, CDR2 YYREEE (reference sequence). Trimming removed 4 bases from V and 2 bases from J; junction bases left unmatched: 8. CDR3 length: 16 amino acids. CDR3 amino acids: CASSRPLAGQQETQYF. The CDR3 DNA follows: TGTGCCAGCAGCCGACCACTAGCGGGACAGCAAGAGACCCAGTACTTC. Supplemented by reference TRBV5-4 and TRBJ2-5, the full variable domain reads ETGVTQSPTHLIKTRGQQVTLRCSSQSGHNTVSWYQQALGQGPQFIFQYYREEENGRGNFPPRFSGLQFPNYSSELNVNALELDDSALYLCASSRPLAGQQETQYFGPGTRLLVL.

The chain joins TRBV25-1 to TRBJ1-1; no clear D gene. With 5 bases removed from V and 5 bases from J, the gap between germline ends came to 12 bases. Germline V CDR1 and CDR2: MGHDK, SYGVNS. CDR3 length equals 13 residues. The CDR3 DNA is TGTGCCAGCAGTTCGTTGTGGGGTACTGAAGCTTTCTTT. This encodes CASSSLWGTEAFF. The full variable domain, completed using reference TRBV25-1 and TRBJ1-1, is EADIYQTPRYLVIGTGKKITLECSQTMGHDKMYWYQQDPGMELHLIHYSYGVNSTEKGDLSSESTVSRIRTEHFPLTLESARPSHTSQYLCASSSLWGTEAFFGQGTRLTVV.

The genes are TRBV27 and TRBJ2-1, with 11 nucleotides matching TRBD2. CDR3 size: 18 residues. Trimming took 0 bases from V and 2 from J; bases not matched to a gene: 6. The V gene's germline CDR1 is MNHEY and CDR2 SMNVEV (reference sequence). CDR3 loop: CASSLSGLAGGTYNEQFF. For the CDR3, the DNA is TGTGCCAGCAGTTTATCGGGTCTAGCGGGAGGAACCTACAATGAGCAGTTCTTC.

This chain joins TRBV18 and TRBJ1-6; 7 nucleotides line up with TRBD1. The ends lost 7 bases at V and 10 bases at J; junction bases unmatched: 7. Germline values: CDR1 KGHSH, CDR2 LQKENI. The CDR3 is made up of 13 amino acids. The CDR3 region is CASFPGGGSPLHF. The CDR3 coding sequence is TGTGCCAGCTTTCCAGGGGGGGGATCACCCCTCCACTTT.

This clone was counted a single time. The chain employs TRBV5-4 and TRBJ2-3, with TRBD2 identical over 8 bases. Germline V CDR1 and CDR2: SGHNT, YYREEE (reference sequence). This CDR3 is 16 amino acids long. Unmatched junction bases numbered 8, after V lost 2 bases and J lost 3 bases. The CDR3 DNA reads as TGTGCCAGCAGCTTCGGGGGGGCTCGTGGGACAGATACGCAGTATTTT. It is translated as CASSFGGARGTDTQYF.

The chain carries TRBV24-1 and TRBJ2-2; 10 bases are shared with TRBD2. V dropped 4 bases and J dropped 4; count of bases not matched to a gene: 5. The CDR3 length is 16 residues. Germline CDR1 is KGHDR and CDR2 is SFDVKD. This CDR3 is CATSDPAGGFTGELFF. Here the CDR3 DNA reads TGTGCCACCAGTGACCCAGCGGGAGGGTTCACCGGGGAGCTGTTTTTT.

Comment on this clone: Other DNA sequences in the same sample also yield this CDR3. The V and J genes are TRBV28 and TRBJ1-2, with a weak D call TRBD1 (5 bases). CDR1 and CDR2 from the germline V gene are MDHEN and SYDVKM. Trimming pared 2 bases from V and 8 bases from J, leaving 9 bases between. The CDR3 spans 12 residues. CDR3 sequence (DNA): TGTGCCAGCAGTTTAGAGGGGCTCGGCTACACCTTC. It codes for CASSLEGLGYTF.

The rearrangement uses TRBV5-4 and TRBJ2-7; 12 nucleotides align to TRBD1. The V gene's germline CDR1 is SGHNT and CDR2 YYREEE (reference sequence). CDR3 length: 14 residues. With V trimmed by 4 bases and J by 6 bases, 5 bases remained unmatched. This chain's CDR3 is CASSRRDRGPEQYF. CDR3 coding DNA: TGTGCCAGCAGCCGACGGGACAGGGGGCCCGAGCAGTACTTC.

The V call is TRBV12-3 or TRBV12-4, the J call TRBJ2-7; TRBD1 might be the D (5 bases). The CDR3 is 12 residues long. V was trimmed by 5 bases and J by 3 bases, leaving 8 bases between them. CDR3 sequence reads: CASSETDYEQYF. The CDR3 DNA is TGTGCCAGCAGTGAGACAGACTACGAGCAGTACTTC.

This clone was counted only a few times. The chain uses TRBV7-9 and TRBJ2-7, with D unresolved. Germline V CDR1 and CDR2: SEHNR, FQNEAQ (reference sequence). The CDR3 extends over 13 amino acids. V gave up 6 bases and J gave up 2 bases, with 11 bases separating them. This chain's CDR3 is CASRADTAYEQYF. Here the CDR3 DNA reads TGTGCCAGCAGGGCTGACACGGCCTACGAGCAGTACTTC.